This T cell receptor (beta chain) was found in a study of shared clonotypes between healthy human individuals. Every subset's genomic DNA went evenly onto several immunoSEQ plates. Approximately 220 ng DNA, tens of thousands of T cell genomes, went into each sorted-subset replicate PCR. Clones were read by immunoSEQ multiplex PCR, and TCRdb kept only the in-frame ones, dropping some. Among about 1 million clones listed, around 78% were seen once. This clone was observed a single time. Antigen: not known. Donors included only healthy HIV-negative adults lacking recent acute infections or vaccinations. The study, taken as a whole, reports: In general, naive subsets displayed greater estimated richness than memory subsets did.

This CDR3 contains 17 residues. V was pared by 1 base and J by 6 bases, with 9 bases of the junction left unmatched. Germline V gene data show CDR1 as LGHNA and CDR2 as YSLEER. Material: memory CD4+ T cells from PBMCs. Subset described: CD45RA-negative fraction. This chain connects TRBV4-3 to TRBJ2-3; 11 bases are a match to TRBD2. This sequence was found in a man younger than 30 in good health. Some clones in this sample may be carry-over from other donors' samples. For the CDR3, the DNA is TGCGCCAGCAGCCAAGGGGCGACTAGCGGGATAGCTGATACGCAGTATTTT. Translated, it gives CASSQGATSGIADTQYF.